This is a list of T cell receptor beta chains from one sample in a study of OX40 agonist ivuxolimab in advanced cancers. Measured with immunoSEQ multiplex PCR; TCRdb has only the in-frame clones, and not every one. Of tens of thousands of clones listed, 86% are singletons. Material: CD4+ or CD8+ T cells sorted from blood, obtained in a trial of the OX40 agonist ivuxolimab. Every receptor here comes from an adult with an advanced solid tumor such as melanoma, head and neck, liver or kidney cancer. The CDR3 runs from the conserved cysteine through the conserved F or W. The D gene is left open where the match is weak. Only some rows state a clone size, as once, few, many or a class for expanded clones.

v_call: TRBV5-1; clone_size: NA; j_call: TRBJ1-1; d_call: TRBD1; cdr3_aa: CASSLAQGGTEAFF; cdr3_nt: TGCGCCAGCAGCTTGGCCCAGGGGGGTACTGAAGCTTTCTTT
v_call: TRBV7-2; clone_size: NA; j_call: TRBJ1-3; d_call: NA; cdr3_aa: CASSFGGEGGNTIYF; cdr3_nt: TGTGCCAGCAGCTTTGGAGGGGAAGGGGGAAACACCATATATTTT
v_call: TRBV18; clone_size: once; j_call: TRBJ1-1; d_call: NA; cdr3_aa: CASSPQSQWDTEAFF; cdr3_nt: TGTGCCAGCTCACCTCAGTCCCAATGGGACACTGAAGCTTTCTTT
v_call: TRBV7-7; clone_size: NA; j_call: TRBJ1-1; d_call: NA; cdr3_aa: CASSSTRNTEAFF; cdr3_nt: TGTGCCAGCAGCTCTACACGGAACACTGAAGCTTTCTTT
v_call: TRBV7-9; clone_size: NA; j_call: TRBJ2-5; d_call: NA; cdr3_aa: CASSFMEETQYF; cdr3_nt: TGTGCCAGCAGCTTCATGGAAGAGACCCAGTACTTC
v_call: TRBV6-1; clone_size: NA; j_call: TRBJ2-3; d_call: TRBD1; cdr3_aa: CASSRQTGGSDTQYF; cdr3_nt: TGTGCCAGCAGCAGGCAAACAGGGGGATCAGATACGCAGTATTTT
v_call: TRBV29-1; clone_size: NA; j_call: TRBJ2-3; d_call: NA; cdr3_aa: CSVVRTVSTDTQYF; cdr3_nt: TGCAGCGTTGTACGGACAGTCAGCACAGATACGCAGTATTTT
v_call: TRBV10-2; clone_size: once; j_call: TRBJ2-4; d_call: NA; cdr3_aa: CASISQAKNIQYF; cdr3_nt: TGCGCCAGCATCTCCCAAGCCAAAAACATTCAGTACTTC
v_call: TRBV7-6; clone_size: NA; j_call: TRBJ2-1; d_call: TRBD1; cdr3_aa: CASRANRGGEQFF; cdr3_nt: TGTGCCAGCAGGGCTAACAGGGGTGGTGAGCAGTTCTTC
v_call: TRBV7-9; clone_size: few; j_call: TRBJ1-2; d_call: NA; cdr3_aa: CASSLADRDNYGYTF; cdr3_nt: TGTGCCAGCAGCTTAGCTGACCGGGACAACTATGGCTACACCTTC
v_call: TRBV14; clone_size: NA; j_call: TRBJ2-5; d_call: TRBD1; cdr3_aa: CASNRGIQETQYF; cdr3_nt: TGTGCCAGCAACAGGGGAATCCAAGAGACCCAGTACTTC
v_call: TRBV6-5; clone_size: NA; j_call: TRBJ2-7; d_call: TRBD1; cdr3_aa: CASSPDRGGSYEQYF; cdr3_nt: TGTGCCAGCAGCCCGGACAGGGGCGGCTCCTACGAGCAGTACTTC
v_call: TRBV5-6; clone_size: NA; j_call: TRBJ1-2; d_call: NA; cdr3_aa: CASSLEWPNSYGYTF; cdr3_nt: TGTGCCAGCAGCTTAGAATGGCCGAACTCCTATGGCTACACCTTC
v_call: TRBV4-2; clone_size: NA; j_call: TRBJ1-5; d_call: NA; cdr3_aa: CASSQDLNQPQHF; cdr3_nt: TGTGCCAGCAGCCAAGATCTCAATCAGCCCCAGCATTTT
v_call: TRBV25-1; clone_size: NA; j_call: TRBJ1-2; d_call: TRBD1; cdr3_aa: CASRTGQAVGYGYTF; cdr3_nt: TGTGCCAGCAGAACGGGACAGGCCGTTGGCTATGGCTACACCTTC
v_call: TRBV6-5; clone_size: NA; j_call: TRBJ1-3; d_call: NA; cdr3_aa: CASTRAPNGDTIYF; cdr3_nt: TGTGCCAGTACCAGGGCCCCTAATGGAGACACCATATATTTT
v_call: TRBV19; clone_size: many; j_call: TRBJ1-4; d_call: TRBD1; cdr3_aa: CASSTQRTGFVEKLFF; cdr3_nt: TGTGCCAGTAGTACGCAGCGGACAGGGTTTGTTGAAAAACTGTTTTTT
v_call: TRBV11-2; clone_size: NA; j_call: TRBJ2-7; d_call: NA; cdr3_aa: CASSLEPALEHEQYF; cdr3_nt: TGTGCCAGCAGCTTAGAGCCGGCTCTGGAGCACGAGCAGTACTTC
v_call: TRBV4-3; clone_size: NA; j_call: TRBJ2-1; d_call: NA; cdr3_aa: CASSQDSGRDNEQFF; cdr3_nt: TGCGCCAGCAGCCAAGATTCGGGCAGGGACAATGAGCAGTTCTTC
v_call: TRBV2; clone_size: NA; j_call: TRBJ2-5; d_call: NA; cdr3_aa: CASSESRGTQETQYF; cdr3_nt: TGTGCCAGCAGTGAATCCCGGGGGACGCAAGAGACCCAGTACTTC
v_call: TRBV29-1; clone_size: many; j_call: TRBJ2-6; d_call: NA; cdr3_aa: CSVGNSGANVLTF; cdr3_nt: TGCAGCGTTGGTAACTCTGGGGCCAACGTCCTGACTTTC
v_call: TRBV10-2; clone_size: NA; j_call: TRBJ2-5; d_call: NA; cdr3_aa: CASSEYIMRETQYF; cdr3_nt: TGCGCCAGCAGTGAGTACATCATGAGGGAGACCCAGTACTTC
v_call: TRBV7-8; clone_size: NA; j_call: TRBJ2-1; d_call: TRBD2; cdr3_aa: CASSLVRTSSYNEQFF; cdr3_nt: TGTGCCAGCAGCTTAGTTCGGACTAGTTCCTACAATGAGCAGTTCTTC
v_call: TRBV2; clone_size: NA; j_call: TRBJ1-3; d_call: NA; cdr3_aa: CASSTDKVSGNTIYF; cdr3_nt: TGTGCCAGCAGTACGGACAAGGTATCTGGAAACACCATATATTTT
v_call: TRBV11-1; clone_size: NA; j_call: TRBJ2-2; d_call: NA; cdr3_aa: CASSLEGDRELFF; cdr3_nt: TGTGCCAGCAGCTTAGAAGGGGACAGGGAGCTGTTTTTT
v_call: TRBV7-6; clone_size: NA; j_call: TRBJ2-2; d_call: NA; cdr3_aa: CASSLNQGFESGELFF; cdr3_nt: TGTGCCAGCAGCTTAAATCAGGGTTTTGAGTCTGGGGAGCTGTTTTTT
v_call: TRBV5-1; clone_size: NA; j_call: TRBJ2-3; d_call: NA; cdr3_aa: CASSLEGRPTDTQYF; cdr3_nt: TGCGCCAGCAGCTTGGAAGGCAGACCCACAGATACGCAGTATTTT
v_call: TRBV27; clone_size: few; j_call: TRBJ1-5; d_call: NA; cdr3_aa: CASSSLVGVSNQPQHF; cdr3_nt: TGTGCCAGCAGTTCACTCGTTGGGGTGAGCAATCAGCCCCAGCATTTT
v_call: TRBV6-5; clone_size: NA; j_call: TRBJ2-1; d_call: TRBD2; cdr3_aa: CASTDGLEEFF; cdr3_nt: TGTGCCAGCACCGACGGACTAGAGGAGTTCTTC
v_call: TRBV11-2; clone_size: NA; j_call: TRBJ1-6; d_call: NA; cdr3_aa: CASSPQTSHNSPLHF; cdr3_nt: TGTGCCAGCAGCCCTCAGACTAGTCATAATTCACCCCTCCACTTT
v_call: TRBV6-5; clone_size: NA; j_call: TRBJ2-1; d_call: TRBD1; cdr3_aa: CASSYSTGVGNEQFF; cdr3_nt: TGTGCCAGCAGTTACTCGACAGGGGTGGGCAATGAGCAGTTCTTC
v_call: TRBV9; clone_size: NA; j_call: TRBJ1-3; d_call: NA; cdr3_aa: CASSQQGTGNTIYF; cdr3_nt: TGTGCCAGCAGCCAACAGGGTACTGGAAACACCATATATTTT
v_call: TRBV14; clone_size: NA; j_call: TRBJ1-2; d_call: NA; cdr3_aa: CASSPDSNRALGYTF; cdr3_nt: TGTGCCAGCAGCCCCGATTCCAACAGGGCACTAGGCTACACCTTC
v_call: TRBV2; clone_size: NA; j_call: TRBJ2-7; d_call: TRBD2; cdr3_aa: CASSRLVTSGGAEQYF; cdr3_nt: TGTGCCAGCAGTCGACTGGTGACTAGCGGGGGGGCCGAGCAGTACTTC
v_call: TRBV5-1; clone_size: NA; j_call: TRBJ2-5; d_call: TRBD2; cdr3_aa: CASSPSGGAKKTQYF; cdr3_nt: TGCGCCAGCAGCCCGAGCGGGGGGGCTAAAAAGACCCAGTACTTC
v_call: TRBV5-1; clone_size: NA; j_call: TRBJ2-5; d_call: TRBD2; cdr3_aa: CASSPLLAGGETQYF; cdr3_nt: TGCGCCAGCAGCCCCCTTTTAGCGGGGGGGGAGACCCAGTACTTC
v_call: TRBV7-7; clone_size: NA; j_call: TRBJ2-1; d_call: TRBD2; cdr3_aa: CASSPTLAGGNVGEQFF; cdr3_nt: TGTGCCAGCAGCCCAACACTAGCGGGAGGTAATGTCGGTGAGCAGTTCTTC
v_call: TRBV10-3; clone_size: NA; j_call: TRBJ1-1; d_call: TRBD1; cdr3_aa: CAISDRAAEAFF; cdr3_nt: TGTGCCATCAGCGACAGGGCCGCTGAAGCTTTCTTT